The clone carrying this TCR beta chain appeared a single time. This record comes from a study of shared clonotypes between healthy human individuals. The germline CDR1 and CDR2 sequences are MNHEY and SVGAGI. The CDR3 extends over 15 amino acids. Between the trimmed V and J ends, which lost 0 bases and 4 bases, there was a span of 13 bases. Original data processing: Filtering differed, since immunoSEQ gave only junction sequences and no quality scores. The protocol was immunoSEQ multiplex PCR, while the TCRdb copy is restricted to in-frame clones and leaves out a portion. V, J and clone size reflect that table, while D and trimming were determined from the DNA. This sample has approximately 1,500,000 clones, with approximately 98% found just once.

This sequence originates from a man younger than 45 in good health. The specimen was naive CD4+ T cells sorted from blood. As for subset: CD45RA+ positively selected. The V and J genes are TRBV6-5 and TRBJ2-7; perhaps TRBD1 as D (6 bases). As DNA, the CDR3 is TGTGCCAGCAGTTACTCCCGTGGACAGCCTTACGAGCAGTACTTC. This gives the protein CASSYSRGQPYEQYF.